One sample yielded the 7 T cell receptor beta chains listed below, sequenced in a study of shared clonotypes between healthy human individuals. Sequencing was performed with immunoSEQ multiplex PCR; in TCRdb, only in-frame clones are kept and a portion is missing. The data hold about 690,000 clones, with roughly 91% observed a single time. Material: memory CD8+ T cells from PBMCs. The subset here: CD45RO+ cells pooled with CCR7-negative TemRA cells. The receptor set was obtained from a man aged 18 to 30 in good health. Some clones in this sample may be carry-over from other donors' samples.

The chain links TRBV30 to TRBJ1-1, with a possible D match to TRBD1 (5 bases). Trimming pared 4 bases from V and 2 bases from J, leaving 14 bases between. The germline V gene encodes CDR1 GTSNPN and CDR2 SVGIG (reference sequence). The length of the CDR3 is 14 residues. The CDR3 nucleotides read TGTGCCTGGATTGACAACAGGTATAACACTGAAGCTTTCTTT. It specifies CAWIDNRYNTEAFF.

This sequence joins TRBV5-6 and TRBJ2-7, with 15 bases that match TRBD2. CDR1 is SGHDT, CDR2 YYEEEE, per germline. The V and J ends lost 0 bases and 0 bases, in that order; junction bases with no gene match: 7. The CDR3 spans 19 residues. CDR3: CASSLAGTSGRFSSYEQYF. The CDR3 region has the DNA TGTGCCAGCAGCTTGGCCGGGACTAGCGGGAGGTTTAGCTCCTACGAGCAGTACTTC.

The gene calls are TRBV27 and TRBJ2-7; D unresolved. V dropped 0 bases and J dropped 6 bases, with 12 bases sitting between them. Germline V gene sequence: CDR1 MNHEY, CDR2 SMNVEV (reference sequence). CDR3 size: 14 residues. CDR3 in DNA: TGTGCCAGCAGTTTATCTGCTGGCCCCCGCGAGCAGTACTTC. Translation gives CASSLSAGPREQYF.

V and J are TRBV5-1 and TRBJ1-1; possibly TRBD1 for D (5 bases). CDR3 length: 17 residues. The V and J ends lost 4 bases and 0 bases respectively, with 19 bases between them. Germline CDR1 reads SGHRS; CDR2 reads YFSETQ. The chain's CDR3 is CASSMWWGISMNTEAFF. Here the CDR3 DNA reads TGCGCCAGCAGCATGTGGTGGGGGATCTCGATGAACACTGAAGCTTTCTTT. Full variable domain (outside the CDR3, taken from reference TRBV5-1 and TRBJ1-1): KAGVTQTPRYLIKTRGQQVTLSCSPISGHRSVSWYQQTPGQGLQFLFEYFSETQRNKGNFPGRFSGRQFSNSRSEMNVSTLELGDSALYLCASSMWWGISMNTEAFFGQGTRLTVV.

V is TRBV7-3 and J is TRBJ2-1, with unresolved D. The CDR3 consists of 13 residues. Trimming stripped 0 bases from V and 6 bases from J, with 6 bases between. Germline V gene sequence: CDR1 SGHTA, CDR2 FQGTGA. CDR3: CASSLTWSNEQFF. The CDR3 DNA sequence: TGTGCCAGCAGCTTAACGTGGTCCAATGAGCAGTTCTTC.

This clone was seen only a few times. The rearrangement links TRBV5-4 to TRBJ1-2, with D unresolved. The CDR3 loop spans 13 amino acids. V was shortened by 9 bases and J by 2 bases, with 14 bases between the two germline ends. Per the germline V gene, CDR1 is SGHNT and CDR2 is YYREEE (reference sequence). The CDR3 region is CATAFNGNYGYTF. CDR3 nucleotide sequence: TGTGCCACCGCATTCAATGGCAACTATGGCTACACCTTC.

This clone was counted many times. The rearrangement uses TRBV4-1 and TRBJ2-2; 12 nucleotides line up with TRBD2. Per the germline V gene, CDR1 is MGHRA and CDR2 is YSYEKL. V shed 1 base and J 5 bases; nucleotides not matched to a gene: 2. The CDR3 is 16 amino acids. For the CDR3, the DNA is TGCGCCAGCAGCCAAGTTACTAGCGGGGGGACCGGGGAGCTGTTTTTT. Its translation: CASSQVTSGGTGELFF.